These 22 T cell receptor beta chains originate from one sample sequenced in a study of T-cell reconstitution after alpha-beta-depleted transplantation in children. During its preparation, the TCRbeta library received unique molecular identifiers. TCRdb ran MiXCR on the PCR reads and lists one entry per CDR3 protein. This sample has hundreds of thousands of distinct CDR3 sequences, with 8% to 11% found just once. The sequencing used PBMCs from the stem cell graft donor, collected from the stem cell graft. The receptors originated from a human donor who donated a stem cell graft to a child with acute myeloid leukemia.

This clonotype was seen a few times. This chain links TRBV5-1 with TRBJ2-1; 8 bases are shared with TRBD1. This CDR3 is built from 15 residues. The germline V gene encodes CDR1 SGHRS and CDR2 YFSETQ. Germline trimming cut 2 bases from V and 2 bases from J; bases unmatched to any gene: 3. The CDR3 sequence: CASSFQDRAYNEQFF. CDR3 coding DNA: TGCGCCAGCAGCTTCCAGGACAGGGCCTACAATGAGCAGTTCTTC.

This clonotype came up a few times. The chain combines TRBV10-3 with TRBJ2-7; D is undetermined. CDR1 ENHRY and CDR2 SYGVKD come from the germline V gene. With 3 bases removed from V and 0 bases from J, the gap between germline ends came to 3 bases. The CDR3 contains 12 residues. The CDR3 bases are TGTGCCATCAGTGACAGCTCCTACGAGCAGTACTTC. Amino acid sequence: CAISDSSYEQYF.

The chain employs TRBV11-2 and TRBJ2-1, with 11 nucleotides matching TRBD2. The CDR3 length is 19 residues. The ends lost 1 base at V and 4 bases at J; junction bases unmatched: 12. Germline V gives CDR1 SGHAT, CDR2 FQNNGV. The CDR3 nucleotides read TGTGCCAGCAGCTTAGTTCAGGGTCTAGCGGGAGGAGCTTACAATGAGCAGTTCTTC. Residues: CASSLVQGLAGGAYNEQFF.

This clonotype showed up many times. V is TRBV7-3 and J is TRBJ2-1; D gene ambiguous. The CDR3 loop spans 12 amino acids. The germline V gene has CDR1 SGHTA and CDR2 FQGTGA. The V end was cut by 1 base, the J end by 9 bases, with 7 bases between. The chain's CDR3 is CASSLNFREQFF. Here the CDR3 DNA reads TGTGCCAGCAGCTTAAACTTTCGTGAGCAGTTCTTC. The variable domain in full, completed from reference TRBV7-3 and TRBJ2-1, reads GAGVSQTPSNKVTEKGKYVELRCDPISGHTALYWYRQSLGQGPEFLIYFQGTGAADDSGLPNDRFFAVRPEGSVSTLKIQRTERGDSAVYLCASSLNFREQFFGPGTRLTVL.

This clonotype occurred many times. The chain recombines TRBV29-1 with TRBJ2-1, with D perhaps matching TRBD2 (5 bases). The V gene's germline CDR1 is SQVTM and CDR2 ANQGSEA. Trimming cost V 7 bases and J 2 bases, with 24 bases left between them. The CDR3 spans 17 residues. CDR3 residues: CSAAGKTGEHPYNEQFF. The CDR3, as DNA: TGCAGCGCGGCGGGCAAGACCGGCGAGCACCCCTACAATGAGCAGTTCTTC.

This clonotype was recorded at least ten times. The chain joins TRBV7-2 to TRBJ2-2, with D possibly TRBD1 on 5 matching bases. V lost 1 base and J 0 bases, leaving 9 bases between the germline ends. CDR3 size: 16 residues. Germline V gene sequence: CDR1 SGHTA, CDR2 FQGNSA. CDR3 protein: CASSLVGRPNTGELFF. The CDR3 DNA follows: TGTGCCAGCAGCTTAGTGGGGCGCCCGAACACCGGGGAGCTGTTTTTT.

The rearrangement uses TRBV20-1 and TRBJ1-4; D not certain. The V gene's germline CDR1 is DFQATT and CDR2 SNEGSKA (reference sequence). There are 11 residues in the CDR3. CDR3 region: CASPGGRELFF. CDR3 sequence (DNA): TGCGCCTCCCCTGGAGGGAGGGAACTGTTTTTT.

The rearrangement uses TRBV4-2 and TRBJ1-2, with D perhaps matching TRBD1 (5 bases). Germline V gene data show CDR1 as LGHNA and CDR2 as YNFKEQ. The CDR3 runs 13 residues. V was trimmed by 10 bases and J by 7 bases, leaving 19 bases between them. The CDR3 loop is CAIGPRDGCGYTF. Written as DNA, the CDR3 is TGTGCCATCGGCCCCCGGGACGGCTGTGGCTACACCTTC.

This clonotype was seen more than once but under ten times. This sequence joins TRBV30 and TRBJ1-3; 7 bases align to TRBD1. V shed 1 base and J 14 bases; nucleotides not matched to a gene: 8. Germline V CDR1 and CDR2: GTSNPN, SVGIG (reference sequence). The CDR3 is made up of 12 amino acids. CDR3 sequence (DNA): TGTGCCTGGAGTGCCGGACAGGCCATCCTATATTTT. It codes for CAWSAGQAILYF. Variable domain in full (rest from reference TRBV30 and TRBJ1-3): SQTIHQWPATLVQPVGSPLSLECTVEGTSNPNLYWYRQAAGRGLQLLFYSVGIGQISSEVPQNLSASRPQDRQFILSSKKLLLSDSGFYLCAWSAGQAILYFGEGSWLTVV.

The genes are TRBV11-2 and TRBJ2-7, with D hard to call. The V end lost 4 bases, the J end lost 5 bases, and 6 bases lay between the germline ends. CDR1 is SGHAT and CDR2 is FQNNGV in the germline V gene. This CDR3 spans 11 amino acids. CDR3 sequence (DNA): TGTGCCAGCAGCTCAGCTAACGAGCAGTACTTC. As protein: CASSSANEQYF.

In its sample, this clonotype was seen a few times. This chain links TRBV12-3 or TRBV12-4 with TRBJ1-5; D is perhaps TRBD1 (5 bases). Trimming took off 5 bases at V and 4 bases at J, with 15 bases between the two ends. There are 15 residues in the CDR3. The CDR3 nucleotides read TGTGCCAGCAGTCTCCAGGGAATGGGGAATCAGCCCCAGCATTTT. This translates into CASSLQGMGNQPQHF.

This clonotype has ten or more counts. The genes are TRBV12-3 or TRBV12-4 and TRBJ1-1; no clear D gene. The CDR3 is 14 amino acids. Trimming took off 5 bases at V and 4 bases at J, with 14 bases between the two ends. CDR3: CASSRTSVGTEAFF. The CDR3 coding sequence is TGTGCCAGCAGTAGAACCTCGGTGGGCACTGAAGCTTTCTTT.

The CDR3 region has the DNA TGTGCCAGCAGCCCGGGACTAGCGGGAGGAGATGAGCAGTTCTTC. This sequence encodes CASSPGLAGGDEQFF. V gene TRBV5-5 combines with J gene TRBJ2-1; the match to TRBD2 covers 15 bases. The CDR3 length is 15 residues. CDR1 SGHKS and CDR2 YYEKEE come from the germline V gene (reference sequence). Unmatched junction bases numbered 4, after V lost 4 bases and J lost 8 bases.

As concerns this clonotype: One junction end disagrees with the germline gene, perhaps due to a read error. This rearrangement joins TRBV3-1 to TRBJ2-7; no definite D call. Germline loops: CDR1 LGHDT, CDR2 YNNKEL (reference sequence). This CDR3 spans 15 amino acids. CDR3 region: CARSQGPPGTYEQYF. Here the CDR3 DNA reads TGTGCCCGCAGCCAAGGGCCACCGGGCACCTACGAGCAGTACTTC.

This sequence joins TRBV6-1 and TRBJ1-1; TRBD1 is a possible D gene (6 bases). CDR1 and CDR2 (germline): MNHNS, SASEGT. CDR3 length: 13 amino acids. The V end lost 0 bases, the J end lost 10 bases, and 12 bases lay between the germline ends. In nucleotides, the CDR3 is TGTGCCAGCAGTGAAGCGCCGGGGGCGGTAGCTTTCTTT. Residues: CASSEAPGAVAFF.

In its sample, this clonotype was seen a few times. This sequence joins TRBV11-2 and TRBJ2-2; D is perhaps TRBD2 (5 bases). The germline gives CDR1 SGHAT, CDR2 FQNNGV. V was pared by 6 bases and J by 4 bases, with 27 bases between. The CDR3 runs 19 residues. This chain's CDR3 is CASRSARVRQTKATGELFF. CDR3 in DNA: TGTGCCAGCAGATCGGCGAGGGTGCGGCAAACCAAGGCCACCGGGGAGCTGTTTTTT.

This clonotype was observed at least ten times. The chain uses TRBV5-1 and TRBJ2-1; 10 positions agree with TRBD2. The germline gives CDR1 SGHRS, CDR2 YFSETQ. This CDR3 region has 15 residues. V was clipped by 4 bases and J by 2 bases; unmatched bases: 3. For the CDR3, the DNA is TGCGCCAGCAGCCGAGCGGGAGGGACCTACAATGAGCAGTTCTTC. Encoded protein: CASSRAGGTYNEQFF.

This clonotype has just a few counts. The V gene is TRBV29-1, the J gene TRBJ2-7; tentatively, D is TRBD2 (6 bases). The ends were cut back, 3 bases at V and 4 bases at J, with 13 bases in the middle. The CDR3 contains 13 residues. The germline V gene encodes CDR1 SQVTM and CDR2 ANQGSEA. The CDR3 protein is CSVDGGLEYEQYF. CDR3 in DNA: TGCAGCGTTGACGGGGGACTCGAGTACGAGCAGTACTTC.

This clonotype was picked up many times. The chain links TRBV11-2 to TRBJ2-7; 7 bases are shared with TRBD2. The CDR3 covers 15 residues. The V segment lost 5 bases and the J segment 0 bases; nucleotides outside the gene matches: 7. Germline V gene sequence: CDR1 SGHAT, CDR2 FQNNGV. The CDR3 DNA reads TGTGCCAGCAGCCAAGCGGGGACCCTCTCCTACGAGCAGTACTTC. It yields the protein CASSQAGTLSYEQYF.

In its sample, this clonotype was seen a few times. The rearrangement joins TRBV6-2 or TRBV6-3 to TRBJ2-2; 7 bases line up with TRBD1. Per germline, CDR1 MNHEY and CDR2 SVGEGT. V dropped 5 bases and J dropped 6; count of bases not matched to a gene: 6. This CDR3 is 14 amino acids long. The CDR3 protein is CASSTRQGAGELFF. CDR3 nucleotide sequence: TGTGCCAGCAGTACCAGGCAGGGGGCCGGGGAGCTGTTTTTT.

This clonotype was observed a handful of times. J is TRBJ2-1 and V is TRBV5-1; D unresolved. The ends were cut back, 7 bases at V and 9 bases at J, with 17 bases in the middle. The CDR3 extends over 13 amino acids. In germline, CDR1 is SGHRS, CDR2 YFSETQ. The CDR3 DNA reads TGCGCCAGCGGGTACCCCGACGACGGTGAGCAGTTCTTC. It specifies CASGYPDDGEQFF.

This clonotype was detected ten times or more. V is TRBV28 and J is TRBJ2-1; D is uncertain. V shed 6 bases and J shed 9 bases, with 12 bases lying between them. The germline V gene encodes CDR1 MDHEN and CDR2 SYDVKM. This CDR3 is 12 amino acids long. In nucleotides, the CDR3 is TGTGCCAGCAGCTTGGGTAGTGGTGAGCAGTTCTTC. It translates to CASSLGSGEQFF.